These 18 T cell receptor beta chains were sequenced from one sample in a study of blood T cell repertoires in COVID-19. Libraries were prepared by immunoSEQ multiplex PCR; TCRdb keeps only in-frame clonotypes and omits some of them. Of hundreds of thousands of clones listed, roughly 80% are singletons. Material for sequencing was peripheral blood. Receptors were obtained from a woman in her 50s with active or convalescent COVID-19.

The V call is TRBV18, the J call TRBJ2-1; the match to TRBD2 covers 9 bases. CDR3 length: 18 residues. Per the germline V gene, CDR1 is KGHSH and CDR2 is LQKENI. V lost 3 bases and J lost 0; bases outside the gene matches: 9. CDR3 sequence: CASSPSSLAGRSYNEQFF. The CDR3 region has the DNA TGTGCCAGCTCACCTAGTTCCCTAGCGGGACGCTCCTACAATGAGCAGTTCTTC.

This clone was counted between two and nine times. The chain has TRBV12-2 and TRBJ2-4; TRBD2, the table's D call, lacks a check against the DNA. TRBV12-2 is a recognized pseudogene. There are 14 residues in the CDR3. CDR3 residues: CASLRSASKNIQYF. The CDR3 DNA sequence: TGTGCAAGTCTTCGTAGCGCGTCTAAAAACATTCAGTACTTC.

The rearrangement joins TRBV21-1 to TRBJ2-4; TRBD1, the D gene given by the table, was not confirmed from the DNA. TRBV21-1 is termed a pseudogene. The CDR3 is made up of 17 amino acids. The CDR3 is CASTASYRVPAKNIQYF. For the CDR3, the DNA is TGTGCCAGCACCGCGTCATACAGGGTCCCAGCCAAAAACATTCAGTACTTC.

This clone has a handful of counts. The chain's CDR3 is CASSSGQWAGNTIYF. Written as DNA, the CDR3 is TGTGCCAGCAGTTCAGGACAATGGGCCGGAAACACCATATATTTT. The V gene is TRBV6-5, the J gene TRBJ1-3, with D possibly being TRBD1 (5 bases). This CDR3 spans 15 amino acids. Per the germline V gene, CDR1 is MNHEY and CDR2 is SVGAGI. Trimming took 4 bases from V and 4 from J, leaving 14 bases between them.

The V call is TRBV6-5, the J call TRBJ1-2, with D maybe TRBD1 (5 bases). CDR3 length: 13 residues. From germline, CDR1 is MNHEY and CDR2 SVGAGI. V gave up 6 bases and J gave up 6 bases, with 14 bases separating them. DNA for the CDR3: TGTGCCAGCAGATGGACGGGGGTCCATGGCTACACCTTC. It encodes CASRWTGVHGYTF.

The V and J genes are TRBV30 and TRBJ2-3; D unclear. The CDR3 extends over 14 amino acids. V lost 3 bases, J lost 0 bases, and 10 bases lay in between. Germline V lookup: CDR1 GTSNPN, CDR2 SVGIG (reference sequence). The CDR3 DNA reads as TGTGCCTGGAGGCCCTCCAGTAGCACAGATACGCAGTATTTT. The encoded protein is CAWRPSSSTDTQYF.

The chain has TRBV10-3 and TRBJ1-3; D may be TRBD1 (5 bases). Trimming shortened V by 11 bases and J by 2 bases, and 13 bases separated the two germline ends. CDR1 and CDR2 (germline): ENHRY, SYGVKD. The CDR3 runs 13 residues. CDR3 nucleotide sequence: TGTGCCCTACGGGGGGGAACTGGAAACACCATATATTTT. Translation: CALRGGTGNTIYF.

The chain carries TRBV5-1 and TRBJ1-5, with TRBD1 identical over 7 bases. There are 15 residues in the CDR3. V gave up 5 bases and J gave up 5 bases; unmatched junction bases: 10. The germline CDR1 and CDR2 sequences are SGHRS and YFSETQ. The CDR3 reads CASSYGGDSHQPQHF. Written as DNA, the CDR3 is TGCGCCAGCAGTTACGGAGGGGACAGTCATCAGCCCCAGCATTTT.

In this sample, this clone turned up once. The J gene is TRBJ2-7, the V gene TRBV5-4, with D perhaps matching TRBD1 (5 bases). This CDR3 contains 15 residues. CDR1 and CDR2 (germline): SGHNT, YYREEE (reference sequence). Deletions cut 3 bases from V and 0 bases from J, with 13 bases between. CDR3 in amino acids: CASSYLGESSYEQYF. For the CDR3, the DNA is TGTGCCAGCAGCTACCTAGGGGAAAGCTCCTACGAGCAGTACTTC.

The chain carries TRBV25-1 and TRBJ1-2; the D is unclear. V gave up 3 bases and J gave up 4 bases, with 6 bases separating them. The CDR3 covers 12 residues. From germline, CDR1 is MGHDK and CDR2 SYGVNS. This chain's CDR3 is CASSDGRYGYTF. The DNA for the CDR3 is TGTGCCAGCAGTGATGGCCGCTATGGCTACACCTTC.

The V gene is TRBV6-6, the J gene TRBJ1-3; D is unresolved. The V and J ends lost 0 bases and 4 bases respectively, with 10 bases between them. The CDR3 has 15 amino acids. Germline loops: CDR1 MNHNY, CDR2 SVGAGI (reference sequence). The CDR3 here is CASSYSPQAGNTIYF. In DNA, the CDR3 is TGTGCCAGCAGTTACTCCCCTCAGGCCGGAAACACCATATATTTT.

The chain has TRBV7-2 and TRBJ2-5; D is unresolved. V gave up 1 base and J gave up 9 bases, with 12 bases separating them. The CDR3 length is 13 residues. CDR1 and CDR2 from the germline V gene are SGHTA and FQGNSA. This CDR3 is CASSLVEALPQYF. The CDR3 nucleotides are TGTGCCAGCAGCTTAGTTGAGGCTTTGCCCCAGTACTTC. The full variable domain, its missing parts supplied by reference TRBV7-2 and TRBJ2-5, is GAGVSQSPSNKVTEKGKDVELRCDPISGHTALYWYRQSLGQGLEFLIYFQGNSAPDKSGLPSDRFSAERTGGSVSTLTIQRTQQEDSAVYLCASSLVEALPQYFGPGTRLLVL.

The gene calls are TRBV19 and TRBJ2-5; D is possibly TRBD1 (6 bases). Trimming left V 0 bases short and J 0 bases short, with 11 bases between. The germline V gene has CDR1 LNHDA and CDR2 SQIVND (reference sequence). There are 16 residues in the CDR3. The CDR3 reads CASSIEGGRHQETQYF. DNA for the CDR3: TGTGCCAGTAGTATAGAAGGGGGACGGCACCAAGAGACCCAGTACTTC. Using reference TRBV19 and TRBJ2-5 for the parts outside the CDR3, the full variable domain is DGGITQSPKYLFRKEGQNVTLSCEQNLNHDAMYWYRQDPGQGLRLIYYSQIVNDFQKGDIAEGYSVSREKKESFPLTVTSAQKNPTAFYLCASSIEGGRHQETQYFGPGTRLLVL.

The chain links TRBV20-1 to TRBJ1-5, with TRBD1 identical over 7 bases. The germline gives CDR1 DFQATT, CDR2 SNEGSKA (reference sequence). The CDR3 extends over 14 amino acids. V shed 3 bases, J shed 0 bases, and the junction held 2 bases outside the gene matches. CDR3 residues: CSASRGLSNQPQHF. In DNA, the CDR3 is TGCAGTGCTAGTAGGGGGCTTAGCAATCAGCCCCAGCATTTT.

The rearrangement joins TRBV5-4 to TRBJ1-2; 7 bases line up with TRBD1. The CDR3 is 13 residues long. The junction had 6 bases not matched to a gene; V was cut back by 4 bases and J by 6 bases. Germline V gene sequence: CDR1 SGHNT, CDR2 YYREEE (reference sequence). CDR3 in DNA: TGTGCCAGCAGCGGGGACAGACTACATGGCTACACCTTC. This translates into CASSGDRLHGYTF.

This sequence joins TRBV25-1 and TRBJ2-3; the D gene is possibly TRBD1 (6 bases). The ends were cut back, 6 bases at V and 4 bases at J, with 20 bases in the middle. Germline V lookup: CDR1 MGHDK, CDR2 SYGVNS. CDR3 length: 16 amino acids. The chain's CDR3 is CASSPRAEGDADTQYF. The DNA for the CDR3 is TGTGCCAGCAGCCCTAGGGCCGAGGGGGACGCAGATACGCAGTATTTT.

This clone occurred a few times. The chain employs TRBV11-2 and TRBJ2-5; D perhaps matches TRBD2 (5 bases). Germline V lookup: CDR1 SGHAT, CDR2 FQNNGV. V was pared by 4 bases and J by 5 bases, with 17 bases between. The CDR3 is 15 amino acids. CDR3 DNA sequence: TGTGCCAGCAGCTCTGACTACGGGCGGGCCGAGACCCAGTACTTC. Its protein is CASSSDYGRAETQYF.

V usage is TRBV6-5 and J usage is TRBJ2-3; D might be TRBD2 (6 bases). The CDR3 runs 16 residues. V lost 0 bases to trimming and J lost 6 bases, with 16 bases between them. Germline lookup yields CDR1 MNHEY and CDR2 SVGAGI. As DNA, the CDR3 is TGTGCCAGCAGTTACTCGGCTAGCGTTTTAGTGGATACGCAGTATTTT. It yields the protein CASSYSASVLVDTQYF.